This T cell receptor beta chain was sequenced during a study of blood T cell repertoires in COVID-19. Overall study context: From T cells, B-cell-depleted T cells, or PBMCs came the material, which was cDNA or gDNA.

Germline V CDR1 and CDR2: KGHSY, FQNENV. The ends were cut back, 2 bases at V and 4 bases at J, with 9 bases in the middle. This CDR3 has 14 residues. Study processing details: Amplification from reference gene primers served as the basis for estimated nucleated cell counts. Profiling relied on immunoSEQ multiplex PCR, and the TCRdb table lists in-frame clones only, not all of them. V, J and clone size reflect that table, while D and trimming were determined from the DNA. The top ten clones hold around 3.2% of a sample with roughly 120,000 clones, around 83% of them seen once. The specimen was peripheral blood. The TCR sequence derives from a woman older than 75 with COVID-19, enrolled during active disease. The chain employs TRBV16 and TRBJ1-3; D is undetermined. For the CDR3, the DNA is TGTGCCAGCAGCCAAGAAAACTCAGGAAACACCATATATTTT. Its translation is CASSQENSGNTIYF.